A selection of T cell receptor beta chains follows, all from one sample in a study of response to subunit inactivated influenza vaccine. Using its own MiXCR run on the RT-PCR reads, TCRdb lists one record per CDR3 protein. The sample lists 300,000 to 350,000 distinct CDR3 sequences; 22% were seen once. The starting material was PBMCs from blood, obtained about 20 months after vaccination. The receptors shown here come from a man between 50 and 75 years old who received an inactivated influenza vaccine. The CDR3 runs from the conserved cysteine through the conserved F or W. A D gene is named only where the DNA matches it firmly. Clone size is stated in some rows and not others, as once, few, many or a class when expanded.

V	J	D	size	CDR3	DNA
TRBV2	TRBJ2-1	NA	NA	CASSLLIYNEQFF	TGTGCCAGCAGCCTCTTGATCTACAATGAGCAGTTCTTC
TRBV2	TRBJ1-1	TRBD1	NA	CASSEDREAFF	TGTGCCAGCAGTGAGGACAGGGAAGCTTTCTTT
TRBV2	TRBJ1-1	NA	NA	CASSDGGPEGSLPAFF	TGTGCCAGCAGTGACGGGGGCCCCGAGGGCTCCTTGCCAGCTTTCTTT
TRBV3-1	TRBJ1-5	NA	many	CASSQDRGDQPQHF	TGTGCCAGCAGCCAAGATCGGGGGGATCAGCCCCAGCATTTT
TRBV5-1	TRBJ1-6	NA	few	CASSYGFFDRGNTSSYNSPLHF	TGCGCCAGCAGCTACGGATTTTTTGACAGAGGAAATACCAGCTCCTATAATTCACCCCTCCACTTT
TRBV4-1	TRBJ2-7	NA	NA	CASSQEWDGSSYEQYF	TGCGCCAGCAGCCAAGAATGGGACGGAAGCTCCTACGAGCAGTACTTC
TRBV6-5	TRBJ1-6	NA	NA	CASSYKYNSPLHF	TGTGCCAGCAGTTACAAGTATAATTCACCCCTCCACTTT
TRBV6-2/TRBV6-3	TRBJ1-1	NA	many	CASSYPPAFF	TGTGCCAGCAGTTACCCGCCAGCTTTCTTT
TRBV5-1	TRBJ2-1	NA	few	CASSYLSGYDNEQFF	TGCGCCAGCAGCTACCTCAGCGGGTACGACAATGAGCAGTTCTTC
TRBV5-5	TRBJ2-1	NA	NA	CASSLGFHEQFF	TGTGCCAGCAGCTTGGGGTTCCATGAGCAGTTCTTC
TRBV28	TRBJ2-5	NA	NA	CASSLFRVGETQYF	TGTGCCAGCAGTTTGTTTCGGGTTGGGGAGACCCAGTACTTC
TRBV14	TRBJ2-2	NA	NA	CASSQRISMDGELFF	TGTGCCAGCAGCCAAAGAATTAGCATGGACGGGGAGCTGTTTTTT
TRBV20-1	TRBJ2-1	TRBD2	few	CSARRRRLAGGPAGEQFF	TGCAGTGCTAGACGTAGACGACTAGCGGGAGGGCCGGCGGGTGAGCAGTTCTTC
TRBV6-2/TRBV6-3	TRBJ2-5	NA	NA	CASSYEVGETQYF	TGTGCCAGCAGTTATGAGGTCGGGGAGACCCAGTACTTC
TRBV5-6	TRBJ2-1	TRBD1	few	CASSLTGQGMNNEQFF	TGTGCCAGCAGCTTGACAGGACAGGGGATGAACAATGAGCAGTTCTTC
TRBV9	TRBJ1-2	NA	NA	CASSVDGVANYGYTF	TGTGCCAGCAGCGTAGACGGGGTGGCTAACTATGGCTACACCTTC
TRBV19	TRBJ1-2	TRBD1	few	CASSSIQGVYGYTF	TGTGCCAGTAGCTCCATCCAGGGGGTTTATGGCTACACCTTC
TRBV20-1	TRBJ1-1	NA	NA	CSARAASNTEAFF	TGCAGTGCTAGAGCAGCCTCGAACACTGAAGCTTTCTTT
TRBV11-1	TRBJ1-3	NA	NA	CASSEQGQMRGSGNTIYF	TGTGCCAGCAGCGAACAAGGACAAATGAGGGGATCAGGAAACACCATATATTTT
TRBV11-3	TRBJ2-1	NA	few	CASSSGPKDEQFF	TGTGCCAGCAGCTCCGGGCCTAAAGATGAGCAGTTCTTC
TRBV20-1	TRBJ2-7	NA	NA	CSARDIRTPTYEQYF	TGCAGTGCTAGAGATATCAGGACACCGACCTACGAGCAGTACTTC
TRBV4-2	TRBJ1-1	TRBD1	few	CASSAQTGLENEAFF	TGTGCCAGCAGCGCCCAGACAGGGTTGGAGAATGAAGCTTTCTTT
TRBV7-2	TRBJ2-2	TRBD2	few	CASSSRSGGPNTGELFF	TGTGCCAGCAGCTCCCGATCGGGAGGGCCGAACACCGGGGAGCTGTTTTTT
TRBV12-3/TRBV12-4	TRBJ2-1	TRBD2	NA	CASSFGLGGGQFF	TGTGCCAGCAGTTTCGGACTAGGCGGGGGGCAGTTCTTC
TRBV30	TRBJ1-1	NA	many	CAWSVRENTEAFF	TGTGCCTGGAGTGTTCGGGAGAACACTGAAGCTTTCTTT
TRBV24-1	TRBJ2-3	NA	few	CATSEPSTDTQYF	TGTGCCACCAGTGAACCCAGCACAGATACGCAGTATTTT
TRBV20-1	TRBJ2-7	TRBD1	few	CSFPKRGQGGEQYF	TGCAGTTTCCCCAAACGGGGACAGGGGGGCGAGCAGTACTTC
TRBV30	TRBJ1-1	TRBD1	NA	CAWSPRTGPAFF	TGTGCCTGGAGTCCACGGACAGGGCCGGCTTTCTTT
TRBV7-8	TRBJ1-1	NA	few	CASTGIATEAFF	TGTGCCAGTACAGGGATAGCCACTGAAGCTTTCTTT
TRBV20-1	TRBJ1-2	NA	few	CSQGLSNYGYTF	TGCAGCCAGGGACTCTCTAACTATGGCTACACCTTC
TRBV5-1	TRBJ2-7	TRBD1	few	CASSLRQGPSREQYF	TGCGCCAGCAGCCTCCGACAGGGGCCCTCTCGGGAGCAGTACTTC
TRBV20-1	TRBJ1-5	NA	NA	CSASVGSNSNQPQHF	TGCAGTGCTAGTGTAGGGAGTAATAGCAATCAGCCCCAGCATTTT
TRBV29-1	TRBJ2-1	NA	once	CSVYRLGRLDSRIEQFF	TGCAGCGTTTACCGGCTGGGACGACTAGATTCACGGATTGAGCAGTTCTTC
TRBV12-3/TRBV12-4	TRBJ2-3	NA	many	CASSPLGGSHLADTQYF	TGTGCCAGCAGTCCACTGGGGGGTTCCCATCTAGCAGATACGCAGTATTTT
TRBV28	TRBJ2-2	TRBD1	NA	CASIGTGDTGELFF	TGTGCCAGCATAGGGACAGGGGACACCGGGGAGCTGTTTTTT
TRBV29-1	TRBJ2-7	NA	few	CSAEDSYSYEQYF	TGCAGCGCGGAGGACAGCTACTCCTACGAGCAGTACTTC
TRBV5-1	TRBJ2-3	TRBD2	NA	CASSSSGVVTDTQYF	TGCGCCAGCAGCTCTAGCGGGGTGGTCACAGATACGCAGTATTTT
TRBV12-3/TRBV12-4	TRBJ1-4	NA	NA	CASCFGRREKLFF	TGTGCCAGCTGTTTTGGCAGGCGTGAAAAACTGTTTTTT
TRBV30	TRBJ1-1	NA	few	CAWSVSSTTEAFF	TGTGCCTGGAGTGTGAGCAGTACCACTGAAGCTTTCTTT
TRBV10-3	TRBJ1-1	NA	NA	CAINWQENTEAFF	TGTGCCATCAATTGGCAGGAGAACACTGAAGCTTTCTTT
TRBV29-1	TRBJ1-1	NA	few	CSVQGQMNTEAFF	TGCAGCGTTCAAGGACAGATGAACACTGAAGCTTTCTTT
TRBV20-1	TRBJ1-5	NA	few	CSAGGFIEGQPQHF	TGCAGTGCTGGGGGCTTTATAGAGGGTCAGCCCCAGCATTTT
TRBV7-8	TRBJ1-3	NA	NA	CASSFIQDGSGNTIYF	TGTGCCAGCAGCTTTATACAGGACGGTTCTGGAAACACCATATATTTT
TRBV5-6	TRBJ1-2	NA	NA	CASSFVGDYGYTF	TGTGCCAGCAGCTTTGTGGGGGACTATGGCTACACCTTC
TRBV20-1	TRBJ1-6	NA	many	CSARDPAENNSPLHF	TGCAGTGCTAGAGATCCTGCAGAGAATAATTCACCCCTCCACTTT
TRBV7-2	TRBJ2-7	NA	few	CASSVVGGQYYEQYF	TGTGCCAGCAGTGTCGTTGGGGGGCAGTACTACGAGCAGTACTTC
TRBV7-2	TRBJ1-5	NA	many	CASSPEVATHQPQHF	TGTGCCAGCAGCCCCGAAGTGGCTACCCATCAGCCCCAGCATTTT
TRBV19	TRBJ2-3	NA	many	CASKRQDYTDTQYF	TGTGCCAGTAAACGGCAGGACTACACAGATACGCAGTATTTT
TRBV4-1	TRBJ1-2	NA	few	CASSPSWGPSYGYTF	TGCGCCAGCAGCCCGTCATGGGGACCTTCCTATGGCTACACCTTC
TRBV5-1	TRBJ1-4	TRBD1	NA	CASSLSRGTGGEKLFF	TGCGCCAGCAGCCTCTCCCGAGGGACAGGGGGTGAAAAACTGTTTTTT
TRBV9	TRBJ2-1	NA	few	CASSVTSRYNEQFF	TGTGCCAGCAGCGTAACTAGCCGGTACAATGAGCAGTTCTTC
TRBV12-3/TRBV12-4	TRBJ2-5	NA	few	CASSGGGYSQETQYF	TGTGCCAGCAGCGGAGGGGGCTATTCCCAAGAGACCCAGTACTTC
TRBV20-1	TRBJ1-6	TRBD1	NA	CSARTGPYNSPLHF	TGCAGTGCAAGGACAGGGCCTTATAATTCACCCCTCCACTTT
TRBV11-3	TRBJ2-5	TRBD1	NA	CASSSHRGAETQYF	TGTGCCAGCAGCTCCCACAGGGGCGCGGAGACCCAGTACTTC
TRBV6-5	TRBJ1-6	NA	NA	CASSYTGESPLHF	TGTGCCAGCAGTTACACGGGGGAATCACCCCTCCACTTT